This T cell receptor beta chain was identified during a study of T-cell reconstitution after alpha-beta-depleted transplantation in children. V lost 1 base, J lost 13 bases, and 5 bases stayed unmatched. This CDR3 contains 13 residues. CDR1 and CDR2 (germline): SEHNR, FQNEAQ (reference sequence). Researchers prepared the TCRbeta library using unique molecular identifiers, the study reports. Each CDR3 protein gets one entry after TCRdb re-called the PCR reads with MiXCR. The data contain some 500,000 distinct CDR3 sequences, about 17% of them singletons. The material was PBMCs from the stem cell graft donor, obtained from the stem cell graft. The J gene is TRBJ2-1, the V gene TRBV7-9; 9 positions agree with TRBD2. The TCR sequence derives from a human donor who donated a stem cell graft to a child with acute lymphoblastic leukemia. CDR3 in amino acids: CASSLDRTSAQFF. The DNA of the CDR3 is TGTGCCAGCAGCTTAGACCGGACTAGCGCTCAGTTCTTC.